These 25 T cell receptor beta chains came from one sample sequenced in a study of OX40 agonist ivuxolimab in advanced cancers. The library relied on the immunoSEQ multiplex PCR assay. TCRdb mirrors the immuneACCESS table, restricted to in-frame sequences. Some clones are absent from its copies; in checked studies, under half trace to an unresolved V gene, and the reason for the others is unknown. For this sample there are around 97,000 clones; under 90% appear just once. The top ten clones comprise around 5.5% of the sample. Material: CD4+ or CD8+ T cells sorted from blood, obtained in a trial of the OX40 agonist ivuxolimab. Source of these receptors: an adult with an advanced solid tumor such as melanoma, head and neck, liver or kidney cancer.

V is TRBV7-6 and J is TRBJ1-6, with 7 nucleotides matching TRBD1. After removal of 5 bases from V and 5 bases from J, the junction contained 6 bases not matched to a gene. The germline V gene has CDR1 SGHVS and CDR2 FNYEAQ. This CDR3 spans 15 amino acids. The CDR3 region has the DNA TGTGCCAGCAGCCCAGGGGACAGAGATAATTCACCCCTCCACTTT. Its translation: CASSPGDRDNSPLHF.

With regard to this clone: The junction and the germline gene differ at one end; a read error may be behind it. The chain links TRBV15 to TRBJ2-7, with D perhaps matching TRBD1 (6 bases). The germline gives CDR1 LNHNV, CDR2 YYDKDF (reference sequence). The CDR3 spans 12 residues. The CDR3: CATSRANTGQNF. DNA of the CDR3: TGTGCCACCAGCAGAGCCAACACCGGACAGAACTTC.

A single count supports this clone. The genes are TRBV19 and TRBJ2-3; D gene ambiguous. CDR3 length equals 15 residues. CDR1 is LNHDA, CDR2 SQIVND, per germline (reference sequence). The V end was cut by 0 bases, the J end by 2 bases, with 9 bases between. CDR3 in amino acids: CASSIEAALTDTQYF. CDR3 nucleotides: TGTGCCAGTAGTATAGAGGCGGCTCTCACAGATACGCAGTATTTT.

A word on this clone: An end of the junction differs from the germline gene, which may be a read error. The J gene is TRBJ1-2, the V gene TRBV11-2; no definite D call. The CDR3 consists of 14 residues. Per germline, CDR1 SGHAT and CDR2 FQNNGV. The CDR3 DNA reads TGTGCCGGCAGCTTAACCCCTATAGGGTCGGGCTACACCTTC. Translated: CAGSLTPIGSGYTF. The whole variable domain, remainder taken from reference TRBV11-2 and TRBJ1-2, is EAGVAQSPRYKIIEKRQSVAFWCNPISGHATLYWYQQILGQGPKLLIQFQNNGVVDDSQLPKDRFSAERLKGVDSTLKIQPAKLEDSAVYLCAGSLTPIGSGYTFGSGTRLTVV.

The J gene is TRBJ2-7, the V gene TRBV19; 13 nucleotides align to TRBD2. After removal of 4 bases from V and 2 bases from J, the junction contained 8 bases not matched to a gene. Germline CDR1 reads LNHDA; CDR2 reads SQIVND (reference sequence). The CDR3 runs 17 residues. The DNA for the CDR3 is TGTGCCAGTAGTAGGACGACTAGCGGGAGGCGAACCTACGAGCAGTACTTC. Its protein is CASSRTTSGRRTYEQYF.

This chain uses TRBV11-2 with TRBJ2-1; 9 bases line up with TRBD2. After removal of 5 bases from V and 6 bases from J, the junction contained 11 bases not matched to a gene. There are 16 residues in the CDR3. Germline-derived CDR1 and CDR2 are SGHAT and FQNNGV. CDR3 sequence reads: CASSPRGAGGPNEQFF. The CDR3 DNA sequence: TGTGCCAGCAGCCCCCGTGGGGCGGGAGGGCCCAATGAGCAGTTCTTC.

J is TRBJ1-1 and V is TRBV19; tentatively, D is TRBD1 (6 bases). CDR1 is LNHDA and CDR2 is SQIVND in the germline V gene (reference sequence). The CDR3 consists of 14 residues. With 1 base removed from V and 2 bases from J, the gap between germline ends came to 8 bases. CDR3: CASSIGQANTEAFF. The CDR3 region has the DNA TGTGCCAGTAGTATAGGACAGGCAAACACTGAAGCTTTCTTT. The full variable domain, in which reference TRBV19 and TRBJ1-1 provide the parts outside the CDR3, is DGGITQSPKYLFRKEGQNVTLSCEQNLNHDAMYWYRQDPGQGLRLIYYSQIVNDFQKGDIAEGYSVSREKKESFPLTVTSAQKNPTAFYLCASSIGQANTEAFFGQGTRLTVV.

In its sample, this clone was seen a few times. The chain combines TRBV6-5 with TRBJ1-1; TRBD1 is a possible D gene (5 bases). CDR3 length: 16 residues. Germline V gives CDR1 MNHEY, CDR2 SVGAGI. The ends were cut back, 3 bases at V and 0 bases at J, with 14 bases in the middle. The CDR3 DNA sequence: TGTGCCAGCAGTTATGGGCAGGGCGGCATGAACACTGAAGCTTTCTTT. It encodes CASSYGQGGMNTEAFF.

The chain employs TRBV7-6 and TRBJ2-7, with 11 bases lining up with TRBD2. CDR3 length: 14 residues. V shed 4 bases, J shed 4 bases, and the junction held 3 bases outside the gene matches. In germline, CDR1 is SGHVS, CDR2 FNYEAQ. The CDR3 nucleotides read TGTGCCAGCAGCTCCGGGACTAGCGGATACGAGCAGTACTTC. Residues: CASSSGTSGYEQYF.

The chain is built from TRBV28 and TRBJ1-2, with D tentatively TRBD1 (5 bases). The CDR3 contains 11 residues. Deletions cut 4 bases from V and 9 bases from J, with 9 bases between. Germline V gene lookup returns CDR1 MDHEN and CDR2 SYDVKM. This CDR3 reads CASSSRTSYTF. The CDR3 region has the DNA TGTGCCAGCAGTTCACGGACAAGCTACACCTTC.

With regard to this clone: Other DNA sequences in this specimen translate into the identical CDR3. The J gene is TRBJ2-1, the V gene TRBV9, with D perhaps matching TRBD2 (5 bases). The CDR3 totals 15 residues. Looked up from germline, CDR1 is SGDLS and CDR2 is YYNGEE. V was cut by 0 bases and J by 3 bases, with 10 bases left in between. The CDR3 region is CASSVASGGYNEQFF. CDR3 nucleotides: TGTGCCAGCAGCGTAGCTTCAGGAGGCTACAATGAGCAGTTCTTC.

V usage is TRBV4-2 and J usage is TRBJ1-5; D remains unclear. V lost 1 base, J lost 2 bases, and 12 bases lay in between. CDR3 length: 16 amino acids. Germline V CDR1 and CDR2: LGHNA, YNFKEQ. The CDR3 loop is CASSQGAREGNQPQHF. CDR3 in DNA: TGTGCCAGCAGCCAAGGGGCCCGGGAGGGCAATCAGCCCCAGCATTTT.

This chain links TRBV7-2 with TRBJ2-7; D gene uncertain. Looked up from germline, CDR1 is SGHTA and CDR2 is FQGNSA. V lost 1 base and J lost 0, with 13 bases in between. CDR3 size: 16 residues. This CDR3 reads CASSLGVPTNSYEQYF. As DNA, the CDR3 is TGTGCCAGCAGCTTAGGGGTTCCTACTAACTCCTACGAGCAGTACTTC.

The DNA for the CDR3 is TGTGCCAGCAGTGACTCGAATGGGGCGGGCTATGGCTACACCTTC. This encodes CASSDSNGAGYGYTF. The chain has TRBV6-4 and TRBJ1-2; possibly TRBD1 for D (5 bases). Germline V gene lookup returns CDR1 MRHNA and CDR2 SNTAGT. This CDR3 is built from 15 residues. Trimming stripped 0 bases from V and 4 bases from J, with 12 bases between.

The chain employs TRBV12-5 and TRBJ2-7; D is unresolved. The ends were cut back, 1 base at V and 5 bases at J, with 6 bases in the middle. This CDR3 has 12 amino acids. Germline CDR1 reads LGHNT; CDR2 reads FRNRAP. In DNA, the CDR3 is TGTGCTAGTGGTTTGGGAGCCAACGAGCAGTACTTC. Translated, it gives CASGLGANEQYF.

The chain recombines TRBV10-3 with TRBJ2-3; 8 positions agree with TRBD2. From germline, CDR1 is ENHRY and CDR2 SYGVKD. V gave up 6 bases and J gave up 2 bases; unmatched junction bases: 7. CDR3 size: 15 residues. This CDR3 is CAISRGAGVTDTQYF. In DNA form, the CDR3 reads TGTGCCATCAGCCGCGGAGCGGGGGTCACAGATACGCAGTATTTT.

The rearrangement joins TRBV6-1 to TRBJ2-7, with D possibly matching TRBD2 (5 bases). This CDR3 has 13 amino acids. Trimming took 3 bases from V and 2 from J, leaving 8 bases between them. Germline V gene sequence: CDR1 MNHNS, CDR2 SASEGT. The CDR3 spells CASSDSGAYEQYF. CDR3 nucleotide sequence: TGTGCCAGCAGTGATTCCGGGGCCTACGAGCAGTACTTC.

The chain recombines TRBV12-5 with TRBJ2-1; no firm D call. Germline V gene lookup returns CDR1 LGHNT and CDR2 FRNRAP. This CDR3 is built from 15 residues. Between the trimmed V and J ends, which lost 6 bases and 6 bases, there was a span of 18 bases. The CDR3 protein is CASGTDGWALNEQFF. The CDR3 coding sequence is TGTGCTAGTGGGACGGACGGGTGGGCTCTCAATGAGCAGTTCTTC.

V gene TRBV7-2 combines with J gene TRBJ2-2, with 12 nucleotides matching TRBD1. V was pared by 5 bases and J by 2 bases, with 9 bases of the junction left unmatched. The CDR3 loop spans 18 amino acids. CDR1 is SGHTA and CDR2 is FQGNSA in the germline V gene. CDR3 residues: CASSRGWDRGRNTGELFF. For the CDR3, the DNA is TGTGCCAGCAGCCGAGGCTGGGACAGGGGGCGAAACACCGGGGAGCTGTTTTTT.

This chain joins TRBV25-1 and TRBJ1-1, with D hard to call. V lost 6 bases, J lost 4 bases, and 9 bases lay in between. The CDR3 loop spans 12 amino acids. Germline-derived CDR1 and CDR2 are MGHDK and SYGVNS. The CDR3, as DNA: TGTGCCAGCAGAAGGGATTCCACTGAAGCTTTCTTT. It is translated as CASRRDSTEAFF. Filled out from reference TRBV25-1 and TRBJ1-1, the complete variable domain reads EADIYQTPRYLVIGTGKKITLECSQTMGHDKMYWYQQDPGMELHLIHYSYGVNSTEKGDLSSESTVSRIRTEHFPLTLESARPSHTSQYLCASRRDSTEAFFGQGTRLTVV.

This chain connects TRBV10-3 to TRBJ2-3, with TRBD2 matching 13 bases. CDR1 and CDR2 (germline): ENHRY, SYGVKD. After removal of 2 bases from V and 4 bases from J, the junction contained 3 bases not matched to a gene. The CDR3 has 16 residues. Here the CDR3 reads CAISEGGLAGPDTQYF. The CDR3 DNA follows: TGTGCCATCAGTGAGGGGGGACTAGCGGGACCAGATACGCAGTATTTT.

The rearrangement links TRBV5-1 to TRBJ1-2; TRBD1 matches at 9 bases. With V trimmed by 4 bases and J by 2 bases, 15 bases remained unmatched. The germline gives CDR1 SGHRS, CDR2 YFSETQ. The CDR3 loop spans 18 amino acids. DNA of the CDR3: TGCGCCAGCAGCCTACCGAGCGGAGGGACAGGGAGGAACTATGGCTACACCTTC. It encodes CASSLPSGGTGRNYGYTF. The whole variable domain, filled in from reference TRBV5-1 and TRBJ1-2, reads KAGVTQTPRYLIKTRGQQVTLSCSPISGHRSVSWYQQTPGQGLQFLFEYFSETQRNKGNFPGRFSGRQFSNSRSEMNVSTLELGDSALYLCASSLPSGGTGRNYGYTFGSGTRLTVV.

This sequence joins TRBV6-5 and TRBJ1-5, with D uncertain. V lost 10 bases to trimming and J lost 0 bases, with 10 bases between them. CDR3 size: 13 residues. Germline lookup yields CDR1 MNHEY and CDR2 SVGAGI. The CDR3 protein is CATGRYSNQPQHF. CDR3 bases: TGTGCCACCGGACGGTATAGCAATCAGCCCCAGCATTTT.

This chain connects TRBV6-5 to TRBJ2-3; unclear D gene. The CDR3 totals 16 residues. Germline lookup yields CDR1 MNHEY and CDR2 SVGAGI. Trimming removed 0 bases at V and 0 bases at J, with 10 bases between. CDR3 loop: CASSYSAPSSTDTQYF. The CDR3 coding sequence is TGTGCCAGCAGTTACTCTGCCCCCTCTAGCACAGATACGCAGTATTTT.

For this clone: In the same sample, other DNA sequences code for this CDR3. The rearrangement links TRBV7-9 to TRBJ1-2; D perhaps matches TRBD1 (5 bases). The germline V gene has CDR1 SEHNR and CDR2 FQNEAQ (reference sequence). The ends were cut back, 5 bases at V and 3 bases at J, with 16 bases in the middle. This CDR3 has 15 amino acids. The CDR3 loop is CASSQALGADYGYTF. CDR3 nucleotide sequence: TGTGCCAGCAGCCAAGCGTTAGGGGCTGACTATGGCTACACCTTC.